This T cell receptor (beta chain) was recorded in a study of cytomegalovirus exposure and HLA in healthy donors. With 60 Vbeta and 13 Jbeta primers, the PCR was carried out. TCRdb's copy holds only in-frame clones and misses some; the assay was immunoSEQ multiplex PCR. The table shows about 120,000 clones, with about 68% occurring only once. The trim removed 5 bases at V and 2 bases at J, leaving 3 bases unmatched. The CDR3 loop spans 15 amino acids. Germline V gene data show CDR1 as KGHSH and CDR2 as LQKENI. The clonotype originates from a woman aged 40 to 55 in good health and CMV-seropositive. The rearrangement uses TRBV18 and TRBJ2-3; TRBD2 matches at 11 bases. The specimen was PBMCs. Written as DNA, the CDR3 is TGTGCCAGCTCATCTAGCGGGAGGTACACAGATACGCAGTATTTT. It yields the protein CASSSSGRYTDTQYF.